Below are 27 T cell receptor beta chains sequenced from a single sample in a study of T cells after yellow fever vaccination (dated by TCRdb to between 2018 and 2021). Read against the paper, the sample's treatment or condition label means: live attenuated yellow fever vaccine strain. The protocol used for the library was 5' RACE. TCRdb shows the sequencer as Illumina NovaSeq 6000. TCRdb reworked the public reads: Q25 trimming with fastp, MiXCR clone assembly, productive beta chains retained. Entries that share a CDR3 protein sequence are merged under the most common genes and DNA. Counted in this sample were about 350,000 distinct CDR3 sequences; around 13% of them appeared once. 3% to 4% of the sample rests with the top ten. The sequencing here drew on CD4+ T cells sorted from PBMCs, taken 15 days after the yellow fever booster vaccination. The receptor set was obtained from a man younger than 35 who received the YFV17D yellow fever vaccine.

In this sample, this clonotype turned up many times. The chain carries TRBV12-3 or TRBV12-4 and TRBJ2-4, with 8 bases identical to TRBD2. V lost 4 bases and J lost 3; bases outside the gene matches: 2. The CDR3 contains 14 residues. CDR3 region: CASSSGGVKNIQYF. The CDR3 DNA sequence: TGTGCCAGCAGTTCCGGGGGGGTCAAAAACATTCAGTACTTC.

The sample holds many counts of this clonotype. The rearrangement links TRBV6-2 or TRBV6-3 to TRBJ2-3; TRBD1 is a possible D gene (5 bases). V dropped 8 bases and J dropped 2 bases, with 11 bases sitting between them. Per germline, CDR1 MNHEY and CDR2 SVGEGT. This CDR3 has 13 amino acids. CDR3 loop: CASSLGPTDTQYF. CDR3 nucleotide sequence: TGTGCCAGCTCACTGGGGCCCACAGATACGCAGTATTTT.

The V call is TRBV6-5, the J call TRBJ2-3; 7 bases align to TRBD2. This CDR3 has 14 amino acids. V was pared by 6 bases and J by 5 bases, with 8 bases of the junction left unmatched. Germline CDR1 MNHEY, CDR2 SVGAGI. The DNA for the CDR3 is TGTGCCAGCAGGTCCGAAGCGGGACGAGATACGCAGTATTTT. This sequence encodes CASRSEAGRDTQYF.

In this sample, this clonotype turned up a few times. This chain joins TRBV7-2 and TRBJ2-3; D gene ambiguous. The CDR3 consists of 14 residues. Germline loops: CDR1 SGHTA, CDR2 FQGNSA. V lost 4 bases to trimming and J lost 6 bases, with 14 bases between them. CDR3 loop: CASSSNRPRDTQYF. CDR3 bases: TGTGCCAGCAGCTCCAACCGACCCCGTGATACGCAGTATTTT.

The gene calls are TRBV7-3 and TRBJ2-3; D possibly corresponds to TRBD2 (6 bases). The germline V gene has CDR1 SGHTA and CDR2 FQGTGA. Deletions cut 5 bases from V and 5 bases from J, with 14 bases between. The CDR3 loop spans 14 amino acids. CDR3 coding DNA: TGTGCCAGCAGCCCCCAGCGGGTGGGAGATACGCAGTATTTT. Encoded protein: CASSPQRVGDTQYF.

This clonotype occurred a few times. As DNA, the CDR3 is TGTGCCAGCTCACCAGGCGGTAACAGCGGAGAGACCCAGTACTTC. It codes for CASSPGGNSGETQYF. The chain carries TRBV18 and TRBJ2-5; weak D call: TRBD2 (5 bases). V was shortened by 2 bases and J by 4 bases, with 14 bases between the two germline ends. The V gene's germline CDR1 is KGHSH and CDR2 LQKENI. The CDR3 contains 15 residues.

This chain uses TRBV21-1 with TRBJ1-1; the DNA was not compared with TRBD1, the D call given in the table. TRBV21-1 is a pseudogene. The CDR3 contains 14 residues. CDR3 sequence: CASSKIPGERGAFF. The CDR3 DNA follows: TGTGCCAGCAGCAAAATCCCGGGGGAGAGGGGAGCTTTCTTT.

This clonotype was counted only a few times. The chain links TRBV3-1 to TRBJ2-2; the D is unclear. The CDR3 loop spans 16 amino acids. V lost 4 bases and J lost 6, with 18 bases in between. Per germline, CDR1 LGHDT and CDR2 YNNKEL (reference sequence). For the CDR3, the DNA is TGTGCCAGCAGCCTATCGCTGGGGTCGTTGGCCGGGGAGCTGTTTTTT. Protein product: CASSLSLGSLAGELFF.

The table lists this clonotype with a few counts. The DNA of the CDR3 is TGCGCCAGCAGCTTGGTCCCCGGGGGGGCTATAGATACGCAGTATTTT. Translating it yields CASSLVPGGAIDTQYF. J is TRBJ2-3 and V is TRBV5-1, with TRBD2 matching 8 bases. Losses at the gene ends were 0 bases for V and 5 bases for J; bases not matched to a gene: 8. CDR3 size: 16 residues. The germline CDR1 and CDR2 sequences are SGHRS and YFSETQ. The whole variable domain, remainder taken from reference TRBV5-1 and TRBJ2-3, is KAGVTQTPRYLIKTRGQQVTLSCSPISGHRSVSWYQQTPGQGLQFLFEYFSETQRNKGNFPGRFSGRQFSNSRSEMNVSTLELGDSALYLCASSLVPGGAIDTQYFGPGTRLTVL.

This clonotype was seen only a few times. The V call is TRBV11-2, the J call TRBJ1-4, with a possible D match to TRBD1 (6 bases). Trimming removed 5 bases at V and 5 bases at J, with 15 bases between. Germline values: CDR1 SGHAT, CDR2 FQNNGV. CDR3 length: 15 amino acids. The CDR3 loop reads CASSANRVLNEKLFF. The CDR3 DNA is TGTGCCAGCAGCGCCAACAGGGTACTAAATGAAAAACTGTTTTTT.

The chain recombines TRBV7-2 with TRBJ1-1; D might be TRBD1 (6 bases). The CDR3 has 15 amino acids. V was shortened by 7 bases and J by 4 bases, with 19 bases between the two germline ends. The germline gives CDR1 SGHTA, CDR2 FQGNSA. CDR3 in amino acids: CASMKRGGVGTEAFF. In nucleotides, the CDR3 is TGTGCCAGCATGAAAAGGGGGGGAGTAGGCACTGAAGCTTTCTTT.

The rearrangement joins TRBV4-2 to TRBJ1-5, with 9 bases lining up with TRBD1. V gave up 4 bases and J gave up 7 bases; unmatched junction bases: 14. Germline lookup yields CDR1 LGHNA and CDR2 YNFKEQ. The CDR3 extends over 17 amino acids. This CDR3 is CASSLLTTGTGNQPQHF. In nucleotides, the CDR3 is TGTGCCAGCAGCCTACTGACCACCGGGACAGGGAACCAGCCCCAGCATTTT.

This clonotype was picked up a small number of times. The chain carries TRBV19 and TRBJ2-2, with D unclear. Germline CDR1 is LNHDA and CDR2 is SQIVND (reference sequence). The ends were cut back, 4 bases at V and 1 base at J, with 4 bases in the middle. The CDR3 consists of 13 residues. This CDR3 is CASSTLNTGELFF. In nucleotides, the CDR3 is TGTGCCAGTAGTACCCTGAACACCGGGGAGCTGTTTTTT.

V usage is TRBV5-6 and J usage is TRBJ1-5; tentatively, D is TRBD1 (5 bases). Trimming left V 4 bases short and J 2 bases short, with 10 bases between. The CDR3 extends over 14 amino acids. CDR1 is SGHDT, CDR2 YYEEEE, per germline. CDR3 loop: CASSGGVRNQPQHF. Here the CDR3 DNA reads TGTGCCAGCAGCGGAGGGGTGCGCAATCAGCCCCAGCATTTT.

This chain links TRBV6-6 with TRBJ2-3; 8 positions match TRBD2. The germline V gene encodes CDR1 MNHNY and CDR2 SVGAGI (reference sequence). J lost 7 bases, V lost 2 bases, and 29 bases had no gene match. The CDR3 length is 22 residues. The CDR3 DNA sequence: TGTGCCAGCAGTTACCCCAGTATCGAAAGCGGGGGATCGTCCCTCACCATGCATACGCAGTATTTT. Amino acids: CASSYPSIESGGSSLTMHTQYF.

The CDR3 sequence is CASSLETGRGSPLHF. The DNA for the CDR3 is TGCGCCAGCAGCTTGGAAACAGGACGTGGTTCACCCCTCCACTTT. The V and J genes are TRBV5-1 and TRBJ1-6, with TRBD1 as a possible D gene (5 bases). The CDR3 has 15 amino acids. The V gene lost 0 bases and the J gene lost 9 bases, with 13 bases spanning the gap. Germline CDR1 reads SGHRS; CDR2 reads YFSETQ.

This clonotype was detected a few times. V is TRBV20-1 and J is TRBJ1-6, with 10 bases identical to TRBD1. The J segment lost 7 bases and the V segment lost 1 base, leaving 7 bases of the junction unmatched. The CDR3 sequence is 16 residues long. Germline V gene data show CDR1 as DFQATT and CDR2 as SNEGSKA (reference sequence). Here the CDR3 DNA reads TGCAGTGCTAGAGTCGGAAGGGGACAGGGGAATTCACCCCTCCACTTT. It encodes CSARVGRGQGNSPLHF.

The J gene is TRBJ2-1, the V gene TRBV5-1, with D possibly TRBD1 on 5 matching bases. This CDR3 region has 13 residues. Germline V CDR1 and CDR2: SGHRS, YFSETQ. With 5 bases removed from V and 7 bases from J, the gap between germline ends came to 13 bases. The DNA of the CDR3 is TGCGCCAGCAGTTCCCCAGGGAAGAATGAGCAGTTCTTC. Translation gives CASSSPGKNEQFF.

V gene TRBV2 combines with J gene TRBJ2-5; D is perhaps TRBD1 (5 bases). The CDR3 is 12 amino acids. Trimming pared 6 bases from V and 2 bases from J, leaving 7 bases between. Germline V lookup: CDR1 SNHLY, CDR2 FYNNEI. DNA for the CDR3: TGTGCCAGCAGCTGGACACAAGAGACCCAGTACTTC. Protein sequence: CASSWTQETQYF.

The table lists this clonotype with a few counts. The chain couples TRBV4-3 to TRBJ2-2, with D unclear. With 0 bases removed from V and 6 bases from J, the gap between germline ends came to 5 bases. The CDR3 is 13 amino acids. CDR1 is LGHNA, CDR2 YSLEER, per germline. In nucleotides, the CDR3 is TGCGCCAGCAGCCAAGATTTTGCCGGGGAGCTGTTTTTT. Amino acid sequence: CASSQDFAGELFF.

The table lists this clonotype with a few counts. The CDR3 reads CASSFGGSNQPQHF. As DNA, the CDR3 is TGTGCCAGCAGTTTCGGGGGGAGCAATCAGCCCCAGCATTTT. The chain joins TRBV28 to TRBJ1-5, with D perhaps matching TRBD1 (5 bases). CDR1 and CDR2 (germline): MDHEN, SYDVKM. With 3 bases removed from V and 1 base from J, the gap between germline ends came to 7 bases. This CDR3 has 14 residues.

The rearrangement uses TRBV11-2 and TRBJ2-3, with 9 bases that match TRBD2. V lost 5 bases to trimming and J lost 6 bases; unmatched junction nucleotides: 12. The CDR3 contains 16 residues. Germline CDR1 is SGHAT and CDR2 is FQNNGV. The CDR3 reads CASSPIPGLARDTQYF. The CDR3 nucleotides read TGTGCCAGCAGCCCAATACCGGGACTAGCCAGGGATACGCAGTATTTT.

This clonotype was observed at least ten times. Here the CDR3 reads CAISEGGGARETQYF. DNA of the CDR3: TGTGCCATCAGTGAAGGCGGGGGGGCCCGTGAGACCCAGTACTTC. The chain couples TRBV10-3 to TRBJ2-5; 9 bases align to TRBD2. Germline-derived CDR1 and CDR2 are ENHRY and SYGVKD. The length of the CDR3 is 15 residues. Losses at the gene ends were 3 bases for V and 5 bases for J; bases not matched to a gene: 7.

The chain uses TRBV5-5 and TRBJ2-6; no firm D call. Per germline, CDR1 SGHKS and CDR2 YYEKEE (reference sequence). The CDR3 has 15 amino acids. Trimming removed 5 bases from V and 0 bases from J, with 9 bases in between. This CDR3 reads CASRPPASGANVLTF. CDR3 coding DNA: TGTGCCAGCAGGCCTCCTGCCTCTGGGGCCAACGTCCTGACTTTC.

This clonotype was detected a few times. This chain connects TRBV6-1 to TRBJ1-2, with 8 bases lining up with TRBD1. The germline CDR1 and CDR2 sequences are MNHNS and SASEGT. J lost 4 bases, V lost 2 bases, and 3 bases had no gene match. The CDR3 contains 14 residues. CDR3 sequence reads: CASSEQGAIYGYTF. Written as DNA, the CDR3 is TGTGCCAGCAGTGAACAGGGGGCCATCTATGGCTACACCTTC.

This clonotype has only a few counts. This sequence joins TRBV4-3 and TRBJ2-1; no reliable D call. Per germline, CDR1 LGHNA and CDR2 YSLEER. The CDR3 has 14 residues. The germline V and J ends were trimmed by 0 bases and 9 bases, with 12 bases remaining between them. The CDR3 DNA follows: TGCGCCAGCAGCCAAGAGGCAGGCCTGCCTGAGCAGTTCTTC. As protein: CASSQEAGLPEQFF.

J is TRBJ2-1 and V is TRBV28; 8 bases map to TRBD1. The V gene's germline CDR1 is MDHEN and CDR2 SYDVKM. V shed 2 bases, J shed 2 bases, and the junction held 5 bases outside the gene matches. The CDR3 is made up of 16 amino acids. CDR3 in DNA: TGTGCCAGCAGTTTAGGGGGGACAGGTACCTACAATGAGCAGTTCTTC. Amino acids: CASSLGGTGTYNEQFF.